The following is a T cell receptor beta chain sequence with its context. This sample is drawn from a study of T cell changes during pregnancy in multiple sclerosis. Generated by immunoSEQ multiplex PCR, the TCRdb table keeps only in-frame clones and is missing some. In the table there are fewer than 150,000 clones, 96% of which are singletons. Between the trimmed V and J ends, which lost 0 bases and 7 bases, there was a span of 12 bases. This CDR3 is built from 15 residues. Germline V gives CDR1 MGHDK, CDR2 SYGVNS. The TCR originated in a female donor with multiple sclerosis, enrolled in a pregnancy study. This chain joins TRBV25-1 and TRBJ1-4; D is undetermined. This specimen consisted of peripheral blood, obtained after pregnancy. This CDR3 reads CASSEYGTRSEKLFF. DNA for the CDR3: TGTGCCAGCAGTGAATATGGTACCAGAAGTGAAAAACTGTTTTTT.